Listed below are T cell receptor beta chains from one sample, sequenced in a study of Ad26.COV2.S vaccination and SARS-CoV-2 variants. Profiled with immunoSEQ multiplex PCR; TCRdb holds only in-frame clones, not every one. The sample holds roughly 330,000 clones; roughly 90% are singletons and the top ten take around 5.5%. The specimen was peripheral blood, collected in a trial of Ad26.COV2.S vaccine versus placebo. These receptors were taken from a person aged 18-65 years who received the Ad26.COV2.S COVID-19 vaccine or a placebo. Each CDR3 is given with its conserved first and last residue. Some rows have no size entry. The others give once, few or many, or a class for an expanded clone.

size: NA; J: TRBJ2-3; V: TRBV11-2; CDR3: CASSLDPGSTDTQYF
size: NA; J: TRBJ1-2; V: TRBV12-3/TRBV12-4; CDR3: CASSLRINYGYTF
size: NA; J: TRBJ2-5; V: TRBV13; CDR3: CASSGGTSGSEGGETQYF
size: NA; J: TRBJ2-3; V: TRBV6-5; CDR3: CASSPWTASTDTQYF
size: NA; J: TRBJ2-3; V: TRBV2; CDR3: CALVVGTSGSVHTDTQYF
size: NA; J: TRBJ1-4; V: TRBV5-1; CDR3: CASSSAPGGNEKLFF
size: NA; J: TRBJ2-1; V: TRBV6-5; CDR3: CASERDRGDEQFF
size: NA; J: TRBJ1-4; V: TRBV18; CDR3: CASSYGATNEKLFF
size: once; J: TRBJ1-2; V: TRBV7-2; CDR3: CASSFFQNYGYTF
size: once; J: TRBJ2-4; V: TRBV7-2; CDR3: CASSSRQGVNIQYF
size: NA; J: TRBJ1-2; V: TRBV21-1; CDR3: CASSKERTGTLYRINYGYTF
size: NA; J: TRBJ2-7; V: TRBV29-1; CDR3: CSALGGSGYEQYF
size: few; J: TRBJ1-2; V: TRBV7-9; CDR3: CASTKLGGYTF